This paragraph reports one T cell receptor beta chain. The CDR3 runs to 14 residues. Germline V lookup: CDR1 KGHSH, CDR2 LQKENI. V shed 3 bases and J shed 1 base, with 9 bases lying between them. Profiled with immunoSEQ multiplex PCR; TCRdb holds only in-frame clones, not every one. The data show some 230,000 clones, 84% seen once. The data were obtained in a study of blood T cell repertoires in COVID-19. Study-level information: T cells, B-cell-depleted T cells, or PBMCs provided the cDNA or gDNA that served as material.

The sequenced material came from peripheral blood. The genes are TRBV18 and TRBJ1-1, with D hard to call. The receptor was isolated from a woman aged 55-70 years who had recovered from COVID-19. The CDR3 region is CASSPVVQNTEAFF. CDR3 nucleotide sequence: TGTGCCAGCTCACCTGTCGTACAGAACACTGAAGCTTTCTTT.